This T cell receptor beta chain was observed in a study of blood T cell repertoires in COVID-19 (dated by TCRdb to the early 2020s). For the wider study: The collaborator samples originated in the United States, Italy and Spain and spanned the acute and convalescent phases of COVID-19. The repertoires were made available in a free public database intended to serve as a resource for research on the immune response to SARS-CoV-2. Where available, HLA class I and class II types were taken from metadata supplied by the sample provider and were not determined by assay-based typing. Nearly every sample came with metadata listing a de-identified subject ID, COVID-19 status, age in years and sex. The samples were drawn from the first 160 participants of the ongoing ImmuneRACE study and from 1,254 subjects provided by 6 global collaborators. Deeply sampled blood TCRbeta repertoires from subjects exposed to, actively infected with, or recovered from COVID-19 were included in the dataset. The prospective study material was composed of cDNA or gDNA derived from T cells, B-cell-depleted T cells, or PBMCs. Study-level results and caveats: The amount of clinical and demographic metadata varied by source and participant and was provided uncurated.

This clone was counted a few times. It has no known antigen specificity. No clone much larger than this one lies a single base away; base qualities are absent. Cut back by 3 bases and 2 bases, the V and J ends lie 10 bases apart. The CDR3, from cysteine to phenylalanine, totals 14 residues. The only DNA kept is the CDR3, 42 bases in frame from the first base. The germline V gene (reference sequence) provides CDR1 LNHDA and CDR2 SQIVND. Another Seattle source contributed samples from volunteer blood donors who had recovered from COVID-19. Collaborating institutions collected whole blood in K2EDTA tubes following their own protocols. For TCRbeta analysis, collaborators shipped samples in one of three forms: frozen whole blood, isolated PBMCs, or DNA extracted from either of those sample types. TCRbeta CDR3 regions were amplified from genomic DNA using the immunoSEQ Assay, a bias-controlled multiplex PCR. The authors' pipeline ran thus. Nucleated cell counts per sample were estimated from amplification of reference gene primers within the assay. To quantify the absolute abundance of each unique TCRbeta CDR3 rearrangement, sequence reads were collapsed and filtered. For each sample, productive Simpson clonality was calculated by taking the square root of Simpson's diversity index across productive rearrangements. TCRdb holds this immuneACCESS table with in-frame rearrangements only. Some clones are missing; in checked studies, unresolved V genes explain under half, and the rest has no known cause. V and J calls and clone size are given by that table; D and trimming were obtained from the DNA. For this sample the table gives just over 250,000 clones, of which approximately 90% were detected only once. The top ten constitute 4% of the sample.

The rearranged segments are TRBV19 and TRBJ1-1; the D region possibly corresponds to TRBD1 (5 bases align). The source of this sequence is a man between 60 and 75 years old who had recovered from COVID-19. Sequenced material: peripheral blood. CDR3 loop: CASSIGTRNTEAFF. The nucleotide sequence reads TGTGCCAGTAGTATTGGGACTCGTAACACTGAAGCTTTCTTT.